This T cell receptor beta chain was captured in a study of beta chain features in type 1 diabetes. All of the isolated RNA was reverse transcribed, so expressed TCRB transcripts were sequenced. Profiling relied on immunoSEQ multiplex PCR, and the TCRdb table lists in-frame clones only, not all of them. The sample has 500,000 to 700,000 clones, 15% to 17% seen once. The CDR3 contains 13 residues. Germline V gene data show CDR1 as MNHNS and CDR2 as SASEGT. Between the trimmed V and J ends, which lost 0 bases and 7 bases, there was a span of 8 bases. V and J are TRBV6-1 and TRBJ2-3; D not certain. Sample: naive CD4+ T cells from blood. The receptor comes from a man aged 18 to 35 in good health. CDR3 nucleotide sequence: TGTGCCAGCAGTGAAGCGAAGGCGCATACGCAGTATTTT. The encoded protein is CASSEAKAHTQYF.